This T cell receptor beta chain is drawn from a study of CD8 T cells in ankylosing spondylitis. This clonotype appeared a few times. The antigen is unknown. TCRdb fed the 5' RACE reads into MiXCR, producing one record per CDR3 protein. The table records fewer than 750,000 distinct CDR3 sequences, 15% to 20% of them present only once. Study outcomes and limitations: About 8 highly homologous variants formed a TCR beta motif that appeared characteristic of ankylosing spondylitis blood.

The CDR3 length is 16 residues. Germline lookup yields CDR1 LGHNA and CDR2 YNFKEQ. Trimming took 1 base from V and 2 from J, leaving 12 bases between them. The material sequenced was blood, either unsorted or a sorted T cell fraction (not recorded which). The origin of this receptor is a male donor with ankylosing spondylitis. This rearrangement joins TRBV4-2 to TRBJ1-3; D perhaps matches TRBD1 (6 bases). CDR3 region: CASSQAFSGAGNTIYF. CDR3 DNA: TGTGCCAGCAGCCAAGCCTTCTCAGGGGCTGGAAACACCATATATTTT.